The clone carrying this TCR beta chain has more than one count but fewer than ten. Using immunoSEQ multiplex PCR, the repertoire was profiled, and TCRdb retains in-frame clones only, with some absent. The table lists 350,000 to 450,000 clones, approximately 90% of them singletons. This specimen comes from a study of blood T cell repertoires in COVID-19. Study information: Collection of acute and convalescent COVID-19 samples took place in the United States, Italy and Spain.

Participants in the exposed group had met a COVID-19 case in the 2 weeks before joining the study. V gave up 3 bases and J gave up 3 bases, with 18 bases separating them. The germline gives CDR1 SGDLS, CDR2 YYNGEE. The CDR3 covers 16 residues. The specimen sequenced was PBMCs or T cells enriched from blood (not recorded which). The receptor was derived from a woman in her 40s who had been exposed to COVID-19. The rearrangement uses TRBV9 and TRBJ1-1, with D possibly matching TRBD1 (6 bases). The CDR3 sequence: CASSEGRGFRDTEAFF. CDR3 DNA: TGTGCCAGCAGCGAGGGGAGGGGGTTTAGGGACACTGAAGCTTTCTTT. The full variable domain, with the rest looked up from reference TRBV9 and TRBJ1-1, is DSGVTQTPKHLITATGQRVTLRCSPRSGDLSVYWYQQSLDQGLQFLIQYYNGEERAKGNILERFSAQQFPDLHSELNLSSLELGDSALYFCASSEGRGFRDTEAFFGQGTRLTVV.